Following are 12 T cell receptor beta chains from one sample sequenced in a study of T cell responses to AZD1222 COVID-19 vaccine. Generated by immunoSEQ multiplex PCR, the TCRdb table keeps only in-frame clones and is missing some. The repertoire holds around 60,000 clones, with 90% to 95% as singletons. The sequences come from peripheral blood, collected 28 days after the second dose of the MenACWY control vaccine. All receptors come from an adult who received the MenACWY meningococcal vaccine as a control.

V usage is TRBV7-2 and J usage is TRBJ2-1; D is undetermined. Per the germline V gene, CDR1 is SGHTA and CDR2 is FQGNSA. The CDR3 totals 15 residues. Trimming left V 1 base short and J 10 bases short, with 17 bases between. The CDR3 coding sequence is TGTGCCAGCAGCTTAGTCGCCGCCCGTCGTGGGGAGCAGTTCTTC. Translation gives CASSLVAARRGEQFF. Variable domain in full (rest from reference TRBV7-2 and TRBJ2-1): GAGVSQSPSNKVTEKGKDVELRCDPISGHTALYWYRQSLGQGLEFLIYFQGNSAPDKSGLPSDRFSAERTGGSVSTLTIQRTQQEDSAVYLCASSLVAARRGEQFFGPGTRLTVL.

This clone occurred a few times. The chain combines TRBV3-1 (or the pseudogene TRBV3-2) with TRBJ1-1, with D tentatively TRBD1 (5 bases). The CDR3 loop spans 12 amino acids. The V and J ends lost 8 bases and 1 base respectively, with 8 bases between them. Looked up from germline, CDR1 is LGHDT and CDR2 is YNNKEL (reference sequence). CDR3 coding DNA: TGTGCCAGCGGTCAGGGGAACACTGAAGCTTTCTTT. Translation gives CASGQGNTEAFF.

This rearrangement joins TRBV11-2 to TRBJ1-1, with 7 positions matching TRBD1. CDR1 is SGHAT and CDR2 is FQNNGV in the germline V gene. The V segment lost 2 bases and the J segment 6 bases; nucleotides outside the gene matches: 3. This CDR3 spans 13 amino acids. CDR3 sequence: CASSLRTGAEAFF. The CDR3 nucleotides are TGTGCCAGCAGCTTAAGAACAGGGGCTGAAGCTTTCTTT.

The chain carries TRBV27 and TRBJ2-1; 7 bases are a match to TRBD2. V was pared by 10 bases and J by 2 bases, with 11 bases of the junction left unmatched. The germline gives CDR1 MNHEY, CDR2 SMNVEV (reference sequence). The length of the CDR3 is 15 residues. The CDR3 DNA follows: TGTGCCACCCACCCGACTAGCAACCCCTACAATGAGCAGTTCTTC. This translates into CATHPTSNPYNEQFF.

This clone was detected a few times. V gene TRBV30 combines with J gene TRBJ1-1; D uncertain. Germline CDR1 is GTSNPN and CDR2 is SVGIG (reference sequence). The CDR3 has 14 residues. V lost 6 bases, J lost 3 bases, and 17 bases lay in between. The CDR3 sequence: CACIQASRDTEAFF. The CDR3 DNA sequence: TGTGCCTGCATCCAAGCATCCCGGGACACTGAAGCTTTCTTT.

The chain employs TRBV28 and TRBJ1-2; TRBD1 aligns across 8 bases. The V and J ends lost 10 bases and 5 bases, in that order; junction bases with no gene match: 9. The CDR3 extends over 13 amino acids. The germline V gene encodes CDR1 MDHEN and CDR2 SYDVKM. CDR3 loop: CATTGGVQYGYTF. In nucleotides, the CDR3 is TGTGCCACCACAGGGGGGGTCCAATATGGCTACACCTTC.

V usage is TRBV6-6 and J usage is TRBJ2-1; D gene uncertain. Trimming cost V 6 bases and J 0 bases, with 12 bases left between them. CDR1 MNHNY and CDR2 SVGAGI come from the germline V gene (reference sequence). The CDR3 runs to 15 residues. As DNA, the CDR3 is TGTGCCAGCAGCTCCGACCCGAGCTCCTACAATGAGCAGTTCTTC. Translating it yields CASSSDPSSYNEQFF.

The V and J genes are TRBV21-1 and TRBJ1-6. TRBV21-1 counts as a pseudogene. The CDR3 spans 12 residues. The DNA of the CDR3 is TGTGCCAGCGGGGGGGGGAATTCACCCCTCCACTTT. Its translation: CASGGGNSPLHF.

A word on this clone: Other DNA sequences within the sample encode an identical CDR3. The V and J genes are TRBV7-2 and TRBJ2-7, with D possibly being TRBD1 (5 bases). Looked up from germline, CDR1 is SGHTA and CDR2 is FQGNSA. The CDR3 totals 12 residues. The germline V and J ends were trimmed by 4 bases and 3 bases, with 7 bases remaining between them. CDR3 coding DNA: TGTGCCAGCAGCTCGCAGGGCTACGAGCAGTACTTC. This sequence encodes CASSSQGYEQYF.

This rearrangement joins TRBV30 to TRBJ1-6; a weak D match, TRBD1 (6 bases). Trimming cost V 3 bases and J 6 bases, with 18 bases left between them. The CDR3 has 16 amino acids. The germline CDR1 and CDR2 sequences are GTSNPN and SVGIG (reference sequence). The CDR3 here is CAWSLFPGTSNSPLHF. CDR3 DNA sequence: TGTGCCTGGAGCCTCTTTCCCGGGACAAGTAATTCACCCCTCCACTTT.

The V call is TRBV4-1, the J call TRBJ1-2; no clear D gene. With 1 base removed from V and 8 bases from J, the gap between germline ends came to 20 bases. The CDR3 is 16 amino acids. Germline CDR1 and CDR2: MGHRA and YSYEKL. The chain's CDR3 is CASSQGTTGNKKGYTF. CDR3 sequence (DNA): TGCGCCAGCAGCCAAGGAACGACCGGGAACAAAAAGGGCTACACCTTC.

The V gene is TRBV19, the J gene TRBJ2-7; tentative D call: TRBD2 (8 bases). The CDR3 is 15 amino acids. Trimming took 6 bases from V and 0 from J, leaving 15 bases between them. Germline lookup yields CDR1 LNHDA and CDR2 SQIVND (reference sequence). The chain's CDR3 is CASRLREGASYEQYF. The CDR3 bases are TGTGCCAGTAGGCTTCGGGAGGGGGCCTCCTACGAGCAGTACTTC.